These T cell receptor beta chains were read from a single sample in a study of T-cell reconstitution after alpha-beta-depleted transplantation in children. TCRdb reprocessed the PCR reads via MiXCR and lists one record per CDR3 protein. The repertoire holds tens of thousands of distinct CDR3 sequences, with roughly 52% as singletons. The specimen was peripheral blood, collected before TCRalphabeta/CD19-depleted stem cell transplant. The origin of the receptors is a boy younger than two with SCID, due to receive a stem cell transplant. Both conserved end residues are part of each CDR3. A D gene is named only where the DNA matches it firmly. A clone size is listed for some rows: how often the clone was seen (once, few, many), or a class if it is expanded.

NA	TRBV7-3	TRBJ2-7	NA	TGTGCCAGCAGCTTATATAGAGGCTACGAGCAGTACTTC	CASSLYRGYEQYF
NA	TRBV29-1	TRBJ2-5	TRBD2	TGCAGCGAAAAGCCGTGGCTAGCGGGGTACTCCGAGACCCAGTACTTC	CSEKPWLAGYSETQYF
NA	TRBV20-1	TRBJ2-7	NA	TGCAGCGCTAGAGGGAACGTTGAGCAGTACTTC	CSARGNVEQYF
NA	TRBV20-1	TRBJ2-5	TRBD2	TGCAGTGCTAGAGAAGCCGCTGGGCTAGCGGGGGGCCCGTGGGAGACCCAGTACTTC	CSAREAAGLAGGPWETQYF
NA	TRBV2	TRBJ2-5	NA	TGTGCCAGCAGTGAAGTATGGGGCACAAGCTTCCAAGAGACCCAGTACTTC	CASSEVWGTSFQETQYF
many	TRBV28	TRBJ2-1	TRBD2	TGTGCCAGCAGTTTACCGGGGGGCTCCTACAATGAGCAGTTCTTC	CASSLPGGSYNEQFF
large	TRBV5-6	TRBJ1-5	NA	TGTGCCAGCAGCTTGGCGGCAGGCGGAAAGAACCGGCCCCAGCATTTT	CASSLAAGGKNRPQHF
NA	TRBV7-9	TRBJ1-2	NA	TGTGCCAGCAGCTTAGAAGGTGCGGCGAGCTACACCTTC	CASSLEGAASYTF
NA	TRBV7-2	TRBJ2-7	TRBD1	TGTGCCAGCAGCTACCAGACAGGGGCCCACGAGCAGTACTTC	CASSYQTGAHEQYF
NA	TRBV4-1	TRBJ2-1	NA	TGCGCCAGCAGCCAGGACTCGCTAGGAGGGCGTGAGGATGAGCAGTTCTTC	CASSQDSLGGREDEQFF
NA	TRBV13	TRBJ2-3	NA	TGTGCCAGCAGATGGGGGGTGGATACGCAGTATTTT	CASRWGVDTQYF
NA	TRBV7-8	TRBJ2-5	TRBD2	TGTGCCAGCAGCTTAGAGGATAGGGCCCGGGGGGCCCAGTACTTC	CASSLEDRARGAQYF
NA	TRBV5-5	TRBJ1-2	TRBD1	TGTGCCAGCAGCCTATACCGGAACAGGGGACGTAGCTATGGCCACACCTTC	CASSLYRNRGRSYGHTF
NA	TRBV4-1	TRBJ2-3	NA	TGCGCCAGCAGCCAAGAAGGGCGCGCGGGGGCCCCCACAGATACGCAGTATTTT	CASSQEGRAGAPTDTQYF
NA	TRBV3-1	TRBJ2-1	NA	TGTGCCAGCAGCCCGGGACTTGCCCGGGGTGAGCAGTTCTTC	CASSPGLARGEQFF
few	TRBV5-6	TRBJ1-3	NA	TGTGCCAGCAGCTTGGGGGTTTCTGGAAACACCATATATTTT	CASSLGVSGNTIYF
NA	TRBV7-3	TRBJ2-3	TRBD2	TGTGCCAGCAGCCGAGGACTAGGGACTGCAGATACGCAGTATTTT	CASSRGLGTADTQYF
NA	TRBV20-1	TRBJ2-3	NA	TGCAGTGCTACGGATAACACCATTGATACGCAGTATTTT	CSATDNTIDTQYF
NA	TRBV7-6	TRBJ1-6	NA	TGTGCCAGCAGCTTAGTTGCAGGGGCGCGATCACCCCTCCACTTT	CASSLVAGARSPLHF
once	TRBV18	TRBJ1-4	NA	TGTGCCAGCTCATCCCAAACGGTATCTGAAAAACTGTTTTTT	CASSSQTVSEKLFF
NA	TRBV9	TRBJ2-4	TRBD2	TGTGCCAGCAGCCCGGGGGGGGTTGCCAAAAACATTCAGTACTTC	CASSPGGVAKNIQYF
NA	TRBV6-4	TRBJ2-1	TRBD2	TGTGCCAGCAGCCATGGACTAGCGGGTGGCAATGAGCAGTTCTTC	CASSHGLAGGNEQFF
NA	TRBV6-4	TRBJ1-1	NA	TGTGCCAGCAGTGACTCCACCCAGAGTGAAGCTTTCTTT	CASSDSTQSEAFF
once	TRBV11-1	TRBJ2-2	NA	TGTGCCAGCAGCATCCGATCCGGGGAGCTGTTTTTT	CASSIRSGELFF
few	TRBV7-9	TRBJ2-7	TRBD2	TGTGCCAGCAGCTCCGCCGGGACTAAGGAGTCCTACGAGCAGTACTTC	CASSSAGTKESYEQYF
NA	TRBV3-1	TRBJ1-1	TRBD1	TGTGCCAGCAGCCCCGGGACAGGGAGAGGGAACACTGAAGCTTTCTTT	CASSPGTGRGNTEAFF
few	TRBV6-2/TRBV6-3	TRBJ2-3	TRBD2	TGTGCCAGCAGTACCCTAGGACTAGCGGGGGCGGATACGCAGTATTTT	CASSTLGLAGADTQYF
NA	TRBV6-2/TRBV6-3	TRBJ2-5	TRBD1	TGTGCCAGCAGTTCGACAGGGGGAATGGAGACCCAGTACTTC	CASSSTGGMETQYF
NA	TRBV28	TRBJ2-7	NA	TGTGCCAGCAGTTTGTCAGGACCTACCTACGAGCAGTACTTC	CASSLSGPTYEQYF
NA	TRBV5-1	TRBJ1-1	NA	TGCGCCAGCAGCTTGGGACAGAAAGTTACTGAAGCTTTCTTT	CASSLGQKVTEAFF
NA	TRBV7-9	TRBJ2-5	NA	TGTGCCAGCAGCTTAGGAGTCGGGGAGGTTGAGACCCAGTACTTC	CASSLGVGEVETQYF
once	TRBV11-2	TRBJ2-1	TRBD2	TGTGCCAGCAGTCGCCCCGGGACTAGCGGGGGGGACTACAATGAGCAGTTCTTC	CASSRPGTSGGDYNEQFF
NA	TRBV5-5	TRBJ2-1	TRBD2	TGTGCCAGCAGCTTGGTTAGCGGGGGTCTTACCTACAATGAGCAGTTCTTC	CASSLVSGGLTYNEQFF
NA	TRBV21-1	TRBJ2-3	NA	TGTGCCAGCAGCAAAGGAGACAGGAACACCACAGATACGCAGTATTTT	CASSKGDRNTTDTQYF
once	TRBV12-3/TRBV12-4	TRBJ2-5	NA	TGTGCCAGCAGTTCCCCAACCGGGGAGACCCAGTACTTC	CASSSPTGETQYF
NA	TRBV5-1	TRBJ1-2	TRBD1	TGCGCCAGCAGCAGACAGGGTCTTGACTATGGCGACACCTTC	CASSRQGLDYGDTF
NA	TRBV6-1	TRBJ1-2	TRBD1	TGTGCCAGCAGTGAAGGGGAGGGGGCGAGTGGCTACACCTTC	CASSEGEGASGYTF
NA	TRBV12-3/TRBV12-4	TRBJ2-7	TRBD2	TGTGCCAGCAGTTCGACCCCCAGGACTAGCGGCATCAACGAGCAGTACTTC	CASSSTPRTSGINEQYF
NA	TRBV20-1	TRBJ1-1	TRBD1	TGCAGTGCTAGTTCGGACAGGGGTGTAACTGAAGCTTTCTTT	CSASSDRGVTEAFF
many	TRBV4-1	TRBJ1-2	NA	TGCGCCAGCAGCCAAGAAGGGTCAGCTATCTATGGCTACACCTTC	CASSQEGSAIYGYTF
few	TRBV5-4	TRBJ2-5	NA	TGTGCCAGCAGCGGGGGGACAGTCCAAGAGACCCAGTACTTC	CASSGGTVQETQYF
few	TRBV6-1	TRBJ2-3	NA	TGTGCCAGCAGTGAGACAAGGCCTAGCACAGATACGCAGTATTTT	CASSETRPSTDTQYF
NA	TRBV5-5	TRBJ1-3	TRBD1	TGTGCCAGCAGCTCTGACCTGACAGGGGGTGGAAACACCATATATTTT	CASSSDLTGGGNTIYF
NA	TRBV10-3	TRBJ1-2	TRBD1	TGTGCCACCAAGACAGGGGGAGACTATGGCTACACCTTC	CATKTGGDYGYTF
NA	TRBV7-2	TRBJ2-5	TRBD2	TGTGCCAGCAGCTTGGGAGGGGCTTGGGAGACCCAGTACTTC	CASSLGGAWETQYF
NA	TRBV27	TRBJ1-3	NA	TGTGCCAGCAGACCACTGGATGGAAACACCATATATTTT	CASRPLDGNTIYF
NA	TRBV5-1	TRBJ2-3	NA	TGCGCCAGCAGCTTGGATGTGGGGGCTAGCACAGATACGCAGTATTTT	CASSLDVGASTDTQYF
NA	TRBV6-5	TRBJ2-7	NA	TGTGCCAGCAGTTACTCCCAGGGGGGAACCTACGAGCAGTACTTC	CASSYSQGGTYEQYF
few	TRBV12-3/TRBV12-4	TRBJ1-5	NA	TGTGCCAGCAGTCAACAGGGTAATCAGCCCCAGCATTTT	CASSQQGNQPQHF
NA	TRBV5-6	TRBJ1-1	NA	TGTGCCAGCAGCTTGCCGGGGGGCACTGAAGCTTTCTTT	CASSLPGGTEAFF
NA	TRBV7-2	TRBJ2-7	TRBD2	TGTGCCAGCAGCCCGCACGGGGGGGCATACGAGCAGTACTTC	CASSPHGGAYEQYF
NA	TRBV9	TRBJ1-5	NA	TGTGCCAGCAGCGGCCGGGCCCCTAGCAATCAGCCCCAGCATTTT	CASSGRAPSNQPQHF
NA	TRBV9	TRBJ2-3	TRBD2	TGTGCCAGCAGCGTAGACTGGCGGGAGGTGGCAGATACGCAGTATTTT	CASSVDWREVADTQYF
NA	TRBV9	TRBJ1-6	NA	TGTGCCAGCAGCGTAGTTCCAGGGGATCCCTCGGTGGCCCTCCACTTT	CASSVVPGDPSVALHF
NA	TRBV20-1	TRBJ2-7	NA	TGCAGTGCTACCCTTGGGGGGTTCCACTACGAGCAGTACTTC	CSATLGGFHYEQYF
few	TRBV5-1	TRBJ2-6	NA	TGCGCCAGCAGTATGACACCTGGGGCCAACGTCCTGACTTTC	CASSMTPGANVLTF
NA	TRBV5-1	TRBJ1-6	NA	TGCGCCAGCAGCTTGGAAGGTGGAAGTTCACCCCTCCACTTT	CASSLEGGSSPLHF
NA	TRBV18	TRBJ2-7	TRBD1	TGTGCCAGCTCAACGGGAGGACAGGGGACCTACGAGCAGTACTTC	CASSTGGQGTYEQYF
NA	TRBV7-2	TRBJ2-7	TRBD2	TGTGCCAGCAGCGCTAGCGGGGGCCAGCCCTACGAGCAGTACTTC	CASSASGGQPYEQYF